The clone carrying this TCR beta chain appeared a few times. This sample is drawn from a study of blood T cell repertoires in COVID-19. Study context: There were acute and convalescent COVID-19 samples, and they came from the United States, Italy and Spain. T cells, B-cell-depleted T cells, or PBMCs supplied cDNA or gDNA.

How the authors handled the data: Reference gene primer amplification gave nucleated cell count estimates. Method: immunoSEQ multiplex PCR; TCRdb's copy keeps in-frame clones and lacks some. V and J calls and clone size come straight from that table; D and trimming were deduced from the DNA. The sample records tens of thousands of clones, over 80% being singletons. The length of the CDR3 is 15 residues. The junction had 4 bases not matched to a gene; V was cut back by 6 bases and J by 3 bases. CDR1 is MGHRA and CDR2 is YSYEKL in the germline V gene. The rearrangement links TRBV4-1 to TRBJ1-6; 8 bases are a match to TRBD1. The receptor was derived from a man older than 75 with active or convalescent COVID-19. Sequenced material: peripheral blood. The CDR3 region is CASREQGDYNSPLHF. CDR3 sequence (DNA): TGCGCCAGCAGGGAACAGGGGGACTATAATTCACCCCTCCACTTT.